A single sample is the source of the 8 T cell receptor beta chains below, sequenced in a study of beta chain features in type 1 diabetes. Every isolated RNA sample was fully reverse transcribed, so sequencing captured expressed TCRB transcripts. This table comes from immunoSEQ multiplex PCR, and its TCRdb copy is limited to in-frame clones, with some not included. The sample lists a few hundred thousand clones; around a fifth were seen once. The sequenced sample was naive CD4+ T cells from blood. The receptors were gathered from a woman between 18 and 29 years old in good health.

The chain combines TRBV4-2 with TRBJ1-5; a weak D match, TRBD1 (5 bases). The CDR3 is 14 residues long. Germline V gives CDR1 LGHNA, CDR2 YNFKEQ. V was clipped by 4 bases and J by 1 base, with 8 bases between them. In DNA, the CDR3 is TGTGCCAGCAGCCCCGGACAAAGCAATCAGCCCCAGCATTTT. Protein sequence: CASSPGQSNQPQHF.

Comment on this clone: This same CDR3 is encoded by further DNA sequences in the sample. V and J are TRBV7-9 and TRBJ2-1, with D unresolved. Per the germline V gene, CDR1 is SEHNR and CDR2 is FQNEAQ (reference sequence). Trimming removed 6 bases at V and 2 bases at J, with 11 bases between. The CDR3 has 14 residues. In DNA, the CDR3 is TGTGCCAGCAGTAGTAGTAGCCCCTACAATGAGCAGTTCTTC. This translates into CASSSSSPYNEQFF.

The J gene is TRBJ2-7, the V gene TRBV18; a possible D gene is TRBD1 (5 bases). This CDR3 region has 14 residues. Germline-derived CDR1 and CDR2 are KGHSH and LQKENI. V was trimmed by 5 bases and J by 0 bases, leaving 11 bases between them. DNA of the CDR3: TGTGCCAGCTCAGACAGAGGAAGCTCCTACGAGCAGTACTTC. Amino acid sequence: CASSDRGSSYEQYF.

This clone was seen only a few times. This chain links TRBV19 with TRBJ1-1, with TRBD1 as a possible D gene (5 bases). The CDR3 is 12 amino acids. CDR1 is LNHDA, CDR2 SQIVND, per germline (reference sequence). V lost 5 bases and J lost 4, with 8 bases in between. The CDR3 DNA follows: TGTGCCAGTAGTCGACAGTCCACTGAAGCTTTCTTT. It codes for CASSRQSTEAFF.

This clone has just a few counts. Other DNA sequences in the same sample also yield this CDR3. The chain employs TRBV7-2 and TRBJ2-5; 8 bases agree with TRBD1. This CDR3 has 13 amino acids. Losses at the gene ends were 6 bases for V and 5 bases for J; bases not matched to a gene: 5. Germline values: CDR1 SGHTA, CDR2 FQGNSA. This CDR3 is CASSSRTGETQYF. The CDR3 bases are TGTGCCAGCAGTTCCCGGACAGGGGAGACCCAGTACTTC.

CDR3 nucleotide sequence: TGTGCCAGCAGCCCCCATAACACGGCGAAGGGGAGGGAGCAGTTCTTC. Its protein product is CASSPHNTAKGREQFF. The chain joins TRBV7-9 to TRBJ2-1; D might be TRBD2 (6 bases). The V gene lost 5 bases and the J gene lost 10 bases, with 24 bases spanning the gap. The germline gives CDR1 SEHNR, CDR2 FQNEAQ (reference sequence). This CDR3 is 16 amino acids long.

The CDR3 bases are TGTGCCAGCAGCTTAGGACTAGGGGCGGATACGCAGTATTTT. Translating it yields CASSLGLGADTQYF. This chain connects TRBV7-2 to TRBJ2-3; TRBD2 is a possible D gene (6 bases). The germline gives CDR1 SGHTA, CDR2 FQGNSA. The CDR3 consists of 14 residues. The V end was cut by 1 base, the J end by 6 bases, with 11 bases between.

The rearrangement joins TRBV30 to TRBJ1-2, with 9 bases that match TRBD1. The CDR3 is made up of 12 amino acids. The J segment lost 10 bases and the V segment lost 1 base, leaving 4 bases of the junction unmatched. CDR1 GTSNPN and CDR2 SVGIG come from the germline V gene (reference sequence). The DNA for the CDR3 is TGTGCCTGGAGTGGCGGACAGGGGAACTACACCTTC. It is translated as CAWSGGQGNYTF. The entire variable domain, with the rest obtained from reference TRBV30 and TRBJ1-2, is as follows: SQTIHQWPATLVQPVGSPLSLECTVEGTSNPNLYWYRQAAGRGLQLLFYSVGIGQISSEVPQNLSASRPQDRQFILSSKKLLLSDSGFYLCAWSGGQGNYTFGSGTRLTVV.